Listed below are T cell receptor beta chains from one sample, sequenced in a study of T-cell reconstitution after alpha-beta-depleted transplantation in children. MiXCR, applied by TCRdb to the PCR reads, yields one record per CDR3 protein. The sample contains roughly 570,000 distinct CDR3 sequences, 25% to 30% of which appear only once. The sample in question was PBMCs, obtained before TCRalphabeta/CD19-depleted stem cell transplant. Receptors were obtained from a boy younger than two with Wiskott-Aldrich syndrome, due to receive a stem cell transplant. The CDR3 runs from the conserved cysteine through the conserved F or W. The D gene is left open where the match is weak. Size tells how often a clone was seen (once, few, many) or the class of an expanded clone, and some rows leave it out.

TRBV7-9	few	TRBD2	TRBJ2-7	TGTGCCAGCAGCCCTCCCGGGGGGGCGGGGGGCGAGCAGTACTTC	CASSPPGGAGGEQYF
TRBV5-1	-	-	TRBJ2-2	TGCGCCAGCAGCCTGACCCTTCTAGCGAACACCGGGGAGCTGTTTTTT	CASSLTLLANTGELFF
TRBV10-3	few	-	TRBJ2-5	TGTGCCATCAGTGAGGACCCTCAAGAGACCCAGTACTTC	CAISEDPQETQYF
TRBV10-3	-	-	TRBJ1-1	TGTGCCATCAGTGACAGGGGAGGGAACACTGAAGCTTTCTTT	CAISDRGGNTEAFF
TRBV18	-	TRBD1	TRBJ1-1	TGTGCCAGCTCACAGGGGGCGGTGATTATTCGCACTGAAGCTTTCTTT	CASSQGAVIIRTEAFF
TRBV5-1	-	-	TRBJ2-1	TGCGCCAGCAGCTTGGCTACGGACTACCGGTCCGACAATGAGCAGTTCTTC	CASSLATDYRSDNEQFF
TRBV10-2	many	TRBD1	TRBJ1-2	TGCGCCAGCAGCCCGGACAGGGAAACCTATGGCTACACCTTC	CASSPDRETYGYTF
TRBV12-3/TRBV12-4	-	TRBD1	TRBJ2-7	TGTGCCAGCAGCCTTACTGGGACAGTTTTCTACGAGCAGTACTTC	CASSLTGTVFYEQYF
TRBV20-1	-	TRBD2	TRBJ2-1	TGCAGTGCCGTGCCCGGGACTAGCGGGAGTAATGAGCAGTTCTTC	CSAVPGTSGSNEQFF
TRBV6-5	few	-	TRBJ2-3	TGTGCCAGCAGTTACAGGACTGTTACAGATACGCAGTATTTT	CASSYRTVTDTQYF
TRBV5-6	-	TRBD2	TRBJ2-1	TGTGCCAGCAGCTTGCCTCCACTAGCGGGAGGTCAGTTCTTC	CASSLPPLAGGQFF
TRBV20-1	few	-	TRBJ2-5	TGCAGTCTTAGCGGCCAAGGAGAGACCCAGTACTTC	CSLSGQGETQYF
TRBV20-1	few	-	TRBJ1-2	TGCAGTGCTAGGGGAAGCTCGCATGGCTACACCTTC	CSARGSSHGYTF
TRBV18	-	-	TRBJ2-7	TGTGCCAGCTCACCGGGGGTAGTGGGGGCCGAGCAGTACTTC	CASSPGVVGAEQYF
TRBV5-1	-	TRBD2	TRBJ2-7	TGCGCCAGCAGCCCGGGACTGGCCGGGACTAGCGGATCCCTGTACGAGCAGTACTTC	CASSPGLAGTSGSLYEQYF
TRBV5-6	-	-	TRBJ2-4	TGTGCCAGCAGCTTGGCAGGACCCAAAAACATTCAGTACTTC	CASSLAGPKNIQYF
TRBV5-5	once	-	TRBJ2-2	TGTGCCAGCAGCCCGCTACCGGGACAAACGAACACCGGGGAGCTGTTTTTT	CASSPLPGQTNTGELFF
TRBV18	-	-	TRBJ1-4	TGTGCCAGCTCACCAACGACAGGCGGGGATGAAAAACTGTTTTTT	CASSPTTGGDEKLFF
TRBV12-3/TRBV12-4	-	TRBD1	TRBJ2-3	TGTGCCAGCAGTTTCCGAGACAGGGGGTTGGTGGGGCAGTATTTT	CASSFRDRGLVGQYF
TRBV25-1	few	-	TRBJ2-1	TGTGCCAGCAGTGCCAGACAGGTATACAATGAGCAGTTCTTC	CASSARQVYNEQFF
TRBV12-3/TRBV12-4	-	-	TRBJ1-5	TGTGCCAGCAGTTGGCAGGGAGGCCGTCAGCCCCAGCATTTT	CASSWQGGRQPQHF
TRBV7-9	-	TRBD2	TRBJ2-5	TGTGCCAGCAGCCTAGGACTAGCGGGACACCAAGAGACCCAGTACTTC	CASSLGLAGHQETQYF
TRBV2	many	TRBD2	TRBJ2-5	TGTACCTTCTGTTCTAGCGGAGAATCGTACCAAGAGACCCAGTACTTC	CTFCSSGESYQETQYF
TRBV20-1	few	TRBD2	TRBJ2-7	TGCAGTGCTCACGGGACTAGCGGCTCCTACGAGCAGTACTTC	CSAHGTSGSYEQYF
TRBV5-1	few	-	TRBJ2-5	TGCGCCAGCAGCTCCCGGCCCGGCAGGCTCCAAGAGACCCAGTACTTC	CASSSRPGRLQETQYF
TRBV3-1	once	TRBD2	TRBJ2-7	TGTGCCAGCAGCGGCCCCCGTGGGAGGGAGAGGAACTACGAGCAGTACTTC	CASSGPRGRERNYEQYF
TRBV6-1	-	-	TRBJ2-4	TGTGCCAGCAGTACCCGGGTCCCTCTAGCCAAAAACATTCAGTACTTC	CASSTRVPLAKNIQYF
TRBV30	-	-	TRBJ1-6	TGTGCCTGGAGATCCCGGACAGCCGCTGTACCCCTCCACTTT	CAWRSRTAAVPLHF
TRBV6-5	few	TRBD1	TRBJ2-1	TGTGCCAGCAGTTCCCCGGGACAGGGTAACAATGAGCAGTTCTTC	CASSSPGQGNNEQFF
TRBV12-3/TRBV12-4	-	-	TRBJ1-1	TGTGCCAGCAGTTTACTGGGAGTTCGTATGAACACTGAAGCTTTCTTT	CASSLLGVRMNTEAFF
TRBV7-8	few	-	TRBJ2-1	TGTGCCAGCAGCATGCCCAACCTAGGTTACAATGAGCAGTTCTTC	CASSMPNLGYNEQFF
TRBV7-2	-	-	TRBJ2-2	TGTGCCAGCAGCGCCGCCGGGACTAACACCGGGGAGCTGTTTTTT	CASSAAGTNTGELFF
TRBV25-1	-	TRBD2	TRBJ2-1	TGTGCCAGCAGTGGCTTTACTAGCGGATACAATGAGCAGTTCTTC	CASSGFTSGYNEQFF
TRBV2	few	-	TRBJ2-5	TGTGCCAGCAGGCGGGACCCTAATCAAGAGACCCATTACTTC	CASRRDPNQETHYF
TRBV6-2/TRBV6-3	few	TRBD2	TRBJ2-3	TGTGCCAGCAGTTCATTAGCGGGAGGGGCAGATACGCAGTATTTT	CASSSLAGGADTQYF
TRBV6-5	-	TRBD1	TRBJ2-1	TGTGCCAGCAGTTACCCTAGGACAGGGGGAACCTCCCTCAATGAGCAGTTCTTC	CASSYPRTGGTSLNEQFF
TRBV5-5	-	-	TRBJ2-5	TGTGCCAGCAGCTTGGTATCAGGGGTACTGAGGAAGACCCAGTACTTC	CASSLVSGVLRKTQYF
TRBV28	-	-	TRBJ1-6	TGTGCCAGCAGTTTTCTTCTAGGGCCAAATTCACCCCTCCACTTT	CASSFLLGPNSPLHF
TRBV12-3/TRBV12-4	-	-	TRBJ1-3	TGTGCCAGCAGTCCCCGACGGAGTATCTCTGGAAACACCATATATTTT	CASSPRRSISGNTIYF
TRBV28	few	-	TRBJ2-4	TGTGCCAGCAGTTCCCCCGGGGTCGGAGGAGCCAAAAACATTCAGTACTTC	CASSSPGVGGAKNIQYF